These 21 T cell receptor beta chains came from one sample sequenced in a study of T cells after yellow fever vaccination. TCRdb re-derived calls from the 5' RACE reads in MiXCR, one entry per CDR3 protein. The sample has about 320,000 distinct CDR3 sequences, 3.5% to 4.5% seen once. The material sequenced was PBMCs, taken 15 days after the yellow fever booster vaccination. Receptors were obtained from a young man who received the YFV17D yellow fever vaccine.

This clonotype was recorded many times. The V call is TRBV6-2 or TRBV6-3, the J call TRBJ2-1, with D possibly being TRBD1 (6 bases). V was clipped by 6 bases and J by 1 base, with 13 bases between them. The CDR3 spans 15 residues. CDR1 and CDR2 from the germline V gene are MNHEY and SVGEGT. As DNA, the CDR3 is TGTGCCAGCAGAACAGGGAGTGGGTCCTACAATGAGCAGTTCTTC. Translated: CASRTGSGSYNEQFF.

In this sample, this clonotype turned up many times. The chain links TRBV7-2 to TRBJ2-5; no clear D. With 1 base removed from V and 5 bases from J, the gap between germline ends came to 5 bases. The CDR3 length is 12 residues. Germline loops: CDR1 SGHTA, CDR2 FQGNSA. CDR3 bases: TGTGCCAGCAGCTTAGATTTGGAGACCCAGTACTTC. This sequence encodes CASSLDLETQYF.

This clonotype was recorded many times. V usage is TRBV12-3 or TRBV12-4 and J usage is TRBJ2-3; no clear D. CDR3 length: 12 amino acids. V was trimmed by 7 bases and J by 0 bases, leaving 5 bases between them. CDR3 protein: CASTYSTDTQYF. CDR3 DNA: TGTGCCAGCACCTATAGCACAGATACGCAGTATTTT.

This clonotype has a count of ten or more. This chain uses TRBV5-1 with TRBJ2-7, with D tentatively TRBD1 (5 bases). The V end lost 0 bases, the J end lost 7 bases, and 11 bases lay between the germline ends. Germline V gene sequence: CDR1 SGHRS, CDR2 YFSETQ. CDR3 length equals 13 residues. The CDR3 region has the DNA TGCGCCAGCAGCTTGGGACAGCTAAAGGAGCAGTACTTC. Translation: CASSLGQLKEQYF. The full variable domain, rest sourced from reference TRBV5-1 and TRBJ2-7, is KAGVTQTPRYLIKTRGQQVTLSCSPISGHRSVSWYQQTPGQGLQFLFEYFSETQRNKGNFPGRFSGRQFSNSRSEMNVSTLELGDSALYLCASSLGQLKEQYFGPGTRLTVT.

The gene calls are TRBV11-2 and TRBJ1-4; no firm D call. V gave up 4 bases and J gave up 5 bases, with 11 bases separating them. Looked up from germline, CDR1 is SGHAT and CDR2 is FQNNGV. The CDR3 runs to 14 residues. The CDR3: CASSSPSRNEKLFF. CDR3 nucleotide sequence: TGTGCCAGCAGCTCCCCGTCTAGAAATGAAAAACTGTTTTTT.

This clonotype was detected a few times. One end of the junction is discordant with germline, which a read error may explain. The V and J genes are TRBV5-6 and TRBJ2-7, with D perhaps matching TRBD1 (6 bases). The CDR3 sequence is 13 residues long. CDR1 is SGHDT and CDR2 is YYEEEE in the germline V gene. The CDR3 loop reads CASSLGQEFWGNF. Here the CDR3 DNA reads TGTGCCAGCAGCTTGGGACAGGAGTTTTGGGGGAACTTC.

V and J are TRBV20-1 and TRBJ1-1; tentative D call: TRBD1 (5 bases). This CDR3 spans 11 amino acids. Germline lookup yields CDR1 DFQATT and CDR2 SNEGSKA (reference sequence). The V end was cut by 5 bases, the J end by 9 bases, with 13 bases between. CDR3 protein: CSAEGWGKAFF. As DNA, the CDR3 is TGCAGTGCTGAGGGGTGGGGGAAAGCTTTCTTT.

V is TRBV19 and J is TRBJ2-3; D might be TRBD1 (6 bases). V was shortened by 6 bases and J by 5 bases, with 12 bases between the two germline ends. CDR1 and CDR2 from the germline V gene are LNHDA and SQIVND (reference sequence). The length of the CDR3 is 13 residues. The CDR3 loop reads CASSRDTEDTQYF. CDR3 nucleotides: TGTGCCAGTAGCCGGGACACCGAAGATACGCAGTATTTT.

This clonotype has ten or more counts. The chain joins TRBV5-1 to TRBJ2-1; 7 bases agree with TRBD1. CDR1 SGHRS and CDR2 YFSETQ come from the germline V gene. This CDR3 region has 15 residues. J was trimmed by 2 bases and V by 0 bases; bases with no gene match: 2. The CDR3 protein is CASSLEGQTYNEQFF. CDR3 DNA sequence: TGCGCCAGCAGCTTGGAGGGACAGACCTACAATGAGCAGTTCTTC.

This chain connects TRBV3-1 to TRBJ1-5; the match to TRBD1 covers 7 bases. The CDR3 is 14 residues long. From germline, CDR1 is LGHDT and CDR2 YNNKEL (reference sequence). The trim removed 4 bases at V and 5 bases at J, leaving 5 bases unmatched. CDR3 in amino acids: CASSPFDRDQPQHF. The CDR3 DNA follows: TGTGCCAGCAGCCCCTTCGACAGGGATCAGCCCCAGCATTTT. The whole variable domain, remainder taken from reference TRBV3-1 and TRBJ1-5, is DTAVSQTPKYLVTQMGNDKSIKCEQNLGHDTMYWYKQDSKKFLKIMFSYNNKELIINETVPNRFSPKSPDKAHLNLHINSLELGDSAVYFCASSPFDRDQPQHFGDGTRLSIL.

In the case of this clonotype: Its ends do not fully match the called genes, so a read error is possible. CDR3 in amino acids: CASSLDSSPPYLARF. The CDR3 nucleotides read TGCGCCAGCAGCTTGGATTCCTCTCCACCTTACCTTGCTCGTTTT. V usage is TRBV5-1 and J usage is TRBJ1-3, with D unclear. This CDR3 spans 15 amino acids. CDR1 is SGHRS, CDR2 YFSETQ, per germline.

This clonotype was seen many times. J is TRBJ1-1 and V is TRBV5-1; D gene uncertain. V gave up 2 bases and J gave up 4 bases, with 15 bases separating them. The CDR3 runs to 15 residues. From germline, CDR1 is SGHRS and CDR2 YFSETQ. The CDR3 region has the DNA TGCGCCAGCAGCTTTATAGAGTGGGAGGCCACTGAAGCTTTCTTT. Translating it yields CASSFIEWEATEAFF.

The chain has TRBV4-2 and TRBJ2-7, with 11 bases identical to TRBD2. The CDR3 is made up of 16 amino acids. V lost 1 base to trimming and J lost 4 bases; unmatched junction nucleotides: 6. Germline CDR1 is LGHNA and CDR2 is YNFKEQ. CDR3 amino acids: CASSQALSGGAYEQYF. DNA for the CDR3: TGTGCCAGCAGCCAAGCGCTTAGCGGGGGGGCGTACGAGCAGTACTTC.

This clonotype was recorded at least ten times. The DNA of the CDR3 is TGTGCCAGCAGTACTAGCGGGGGAGATACGCAGTATTTT. Its translation: CASSTSGGDTQYF. The rearrangement joins TRBV7-3 to TRBJ2-3; 11 positions agree with TRBD2. The V gene end was trimmed by 6 bases and the J gene end by 5 bases; junction bases not matched to a gene: 1. Germline assignment: CDR1 SGHTA and CDR2 FQGTGA. The CDR3 runs 13 residues.

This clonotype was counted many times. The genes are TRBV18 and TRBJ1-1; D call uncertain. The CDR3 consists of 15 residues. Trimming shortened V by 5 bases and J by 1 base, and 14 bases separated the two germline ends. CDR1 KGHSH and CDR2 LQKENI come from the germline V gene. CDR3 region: CASSSGLIPNTEAFF. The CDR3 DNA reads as TGTGCCAGCTCATCCGGTTTAATACCGAACACTGAAGCTTTCTTT.

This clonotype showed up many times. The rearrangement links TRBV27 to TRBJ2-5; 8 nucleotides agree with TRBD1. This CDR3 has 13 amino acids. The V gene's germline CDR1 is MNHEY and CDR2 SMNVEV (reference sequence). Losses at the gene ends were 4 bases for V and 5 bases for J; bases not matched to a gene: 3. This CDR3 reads CASSYGQGETQYF. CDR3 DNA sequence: TGTGCCAGCAGTTATGGACAGGGCGAGACCCAGTACTTC.

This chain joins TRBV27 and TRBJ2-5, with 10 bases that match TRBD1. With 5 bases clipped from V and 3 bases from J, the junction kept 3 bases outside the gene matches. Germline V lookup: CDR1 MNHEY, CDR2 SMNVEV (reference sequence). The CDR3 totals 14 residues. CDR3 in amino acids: CASSRGTGEETQYF. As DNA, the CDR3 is TGTGCCAGCAGTAGGGGGACAGGGGAAGAGACCCAGTACTTC.

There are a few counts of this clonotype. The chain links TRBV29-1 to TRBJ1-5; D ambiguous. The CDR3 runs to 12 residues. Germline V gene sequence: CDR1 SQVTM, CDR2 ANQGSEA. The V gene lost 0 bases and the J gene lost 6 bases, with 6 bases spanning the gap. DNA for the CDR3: TGCAGCGTTGAAGAACTGGGTCAGCCCCAGCATTTT. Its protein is CSVEELGQPQHF.

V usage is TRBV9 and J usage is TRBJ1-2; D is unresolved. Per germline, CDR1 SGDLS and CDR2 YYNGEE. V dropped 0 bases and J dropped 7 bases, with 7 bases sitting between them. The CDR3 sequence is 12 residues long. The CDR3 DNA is TGTGCCAGCAGCGTAGGCCCAAGTGGCTACACCTTC. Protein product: CASSVGPSGYTF.

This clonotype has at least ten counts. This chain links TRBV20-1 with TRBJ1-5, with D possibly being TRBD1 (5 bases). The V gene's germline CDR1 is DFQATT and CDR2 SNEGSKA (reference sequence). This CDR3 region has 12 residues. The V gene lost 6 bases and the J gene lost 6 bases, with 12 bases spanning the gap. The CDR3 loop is CSALPGGQPQHF. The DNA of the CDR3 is TGCAGTGCCCTGCCCGGGGGTCAGCCCCAGCATTTT.

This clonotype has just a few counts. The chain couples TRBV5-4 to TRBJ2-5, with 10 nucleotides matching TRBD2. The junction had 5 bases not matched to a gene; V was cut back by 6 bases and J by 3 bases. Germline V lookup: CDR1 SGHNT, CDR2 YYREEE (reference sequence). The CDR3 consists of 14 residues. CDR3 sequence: CASNLAGEEETQYF. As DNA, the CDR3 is TGTGCCAGCAACCTAGCGGGGGAGGAAGAGACCCAGTACTTC.